These 27 T cell receptor beta chains came from one sample sequenced in a study of T-cell memory formation after mild COVID-19. TCRdb recomputed calls from the 5' RACE reads with MiXCR, one row per CDR3 protein. The sample lists 350,000 to 550,000 distinct CDR3 sequences; roughly 18% were seen once. Sequencing input: PBMCs or a T cell subset sorted from them (not recorded which). The origin of the receptors is a man aged 18 to 29 who had mild COVID-19 (a few samples of this study predate the infection). Cell type and time point are not known.

This clonotype was seen repeatedly, ten times or more. The chain has TRBV7-2 and TRBJ2-1; TRBD2 aligns across 9 bases. The junction had 1 base not matched to a gene; V was cut back by 0 bases and J by 13 bases. Germline values: CDR1 SGHTA, CDR2 FQGNSA. The CDR3 covers 12 residues. The chain's CDR3 is CASSLAGLAQFF. The CDR3 nucleotides read TGTGCCAGCAGCTTAGCGGGACTAGCTCAGTTCTTC.

This clonotype came up a few times. The chain joins TRBV7-6 to TRBJ2-5; 8 bases map to TRBD1. The CDR3 runs 15 residues. Germline V gives CDR1 SGHVS, CDR2 FNYEAQ. After removal of 5 bases from V and 5 bases from J, the junction contained 10 bases not matched to a gene. CDR3 nucleotide sequence: TGTGCCAGCAGCCAAATCAGACAGGGGAGGGAGACCCAGTACTTC. Its translation is CASSQIRQGRETQYF.

The chain combines TRBV12-3 or TRBV12-4 with TRBJ2-1; D is ambiguous. The CDR3 sequence is 19 residues long. The V end was cut by 1 base, the J end by 0 bases, with 19 bases between. The CDR3 sequence is CASSLEFVVGISSYNEQFF. In nucleotides, the CDR3 is TGTGCCAGCAGTTTAGAATTCGTGGTTGGTATAAGCTCCTACAATGAGCAGTTCTTC.

CDR3 DNA sequence: TGTGCCAGCAGCCGCACAGGGGTTAAGCAAGAGACCCAGTACTTC. This sequence encodes CASSRTGVKQETQYF. This chain joins TRBV7-3 and TRBJ2-5, with TRBD1 matching 7 bases. The CDR3 is made up of 15 amino acids. J was trimmed by 2 bases and V by 5 bases; bases with no gene match: 8. Germline V gives CDR1 SGHTA, CDR2 FQGTGA.

The rearrangement uses TRBV7-9 and TRBJ2-5; 10 bases are shared with TRBD2. The V gene's germline CDR1 is SEHNR and CDR2 FQNEAQ (reference sequence). There are 16 residues in the CDR3. V dropped 6 bases and J dropped 4; count of bases not matched to a gene: 11. In DNA form, the CDR3 reads TGTGCCAGCAGTCGTTACACTTGGACTAGCGGAGAGACCCAGTACTTC. As protein: CASSRYTWTSGETQYF.

This rearrangement joins TRBV20-1 to TRBJ1-1; D uncertain. CDR1 is DFQATT and CDR2 is SNEGSKA in the germline V gene (reference sequence). The CDR3 runs to 14 residues. Trimming cost V 7 bases and J 4 bases, with 19 bases left between them. The chain's CDR3 is CSVRTPLSSTEAFF. Here the CDR3 DNA reads TGCAGTGTCAGGACTCCCTTGTCGAGCACTGAAGCTTTCTTT.

The V call is TRBV7-9, the J call TRBJ2-7, with a weak D call TRBD2 (5 bases). The germline V and J ends were trimmed by 4 bases and 0 bases, with 13 bases remaining between them. The CDR3 spans 15 residues. From germline, CDR1 is SEHNR and CDR2 FQNEAQ (reference sequence). CDR3 nucleotide sequence: TGTGCCAGCAGCTACGGCACGGGGAGCTCCTACGAGCAGTACGTC. It encodes CASSYGTGSSYEQYV.

The J gene is TRBJ1-2, the V gene TRBV12-3 or TRBV12-4; the D is unclear. The ends were cut back, 3 bases at V and 4 bases at J, with 9 bases in the middle. The CDR3 contains 13 residues. CDR3 nucleotides: TGTGCCAGCAGTTTCGGGATGCCCTATGGCTACACCTTC. Translated: CASSFGMPYGYTF.

This clonotype was seen a few times. This rearrangement joins TRBV29-1 to TRBJ1-2, with D hard to call. V was trimmed by 5 bases and J by 13 bases, leaving 14 bases between them. The CDR3 length is 10 residues. Germline loops: CDR1 SQVTM, CDR2 ANQGSEA. The CDR3 here is CSVPPSPFTF. The CDR3 bases are TGCAGCGTTCCCCCCAGCCCATTCACCTTC.

This clonotype was seen only a few times. The genes are TRBV25-1 and TRBJ2-7; unclear D gene. The V gene's germline CDR1 is MGHDK and CDR2 SYGVNS. The CDR3 extends over 11 amino acids. The V gene lost 4 bases and the J gene lost 4 bases, with 5 bases spanning the gap. The CDR3 bases are TGTGCCAGCAGTGTGGGTTACGAGCAGTACGTC. It encodes CASSVGYEQYV.

This clonotype was observed a few times. One base away lies a much larger clone, so this may be a sequencing read error. The genes are TRBV5-4 and TRBJ2-5, with no clear D. Germline CDR1 SGHNT, CDR2 YYREEE (reference sequence). CDR3 length: 11 amino acids. Trimming shortened V by 4 bases and J by 5 bases, and 6 bases separated the two germline ends. The CDR3 DNA follows: TGTGCCAGCAGCCACATGGAGACCCAGTACTTC. Protein sequence: CASSHMETQYF. Using reference TRBV5-4 and TRBJ2-5 for the parts outside the CDR3, the full variable domain is ETGVTQSPTHLIKTRGQQVTLRCSSQSGHNTVSWYQQALGQGPQFIFQYYREEENGRGNFPPRFSGLQFPNYSSELNVNALELDDSALYLCASSHMETQYFGPGTRLLVL.

This clonotype was found many times. This chain joins TRBV6-6 and TRBJ2-7; the D is unclear. There are 13 residues in the CDR3. The germline V gene has CDR1 MNHNY and CDR2 SVGAGI (reference sequence). Trimming pared 8 bases from V and 6 bases from J, leaving 17 bases between. This CDR3 reads CASSYSRIAEQYV. The CDR3 region has the DNA TGTGCCAGCTCTTATTCGCGGATTGCCGAGCAGTACGTC.

V and J are TRBV5-1 and TRBJ1-1; 7 bases map to TRBD1. V was pared by 0 bases and J by 4 bases, with 6 bases of the junction left unmatched. The CDR3 is made up of 15 amino acids. Germline-derived CDR1 and CDR2 are SGHRS and YFSETQ. CDR3 DNA: TGCGCCAGCAGCTTGGAAATACGGGACAGCACTGAAGCTTTCTTT. Protein product: CASSLEIRDSTEAFF.

This clonotype showed up just a few times. The chain has TRBV12-3 or TRBV12-4 and TRBJ1-5, with D possibly being TRBD1 (6 bases). V dropped 5 bases and J dropped 5 bases, with 13 bases sitting between them. This CDR3 is 14 amino acids long. The CDR3 loop reads CASSPGTRYQPQHF. CDR3 nucleotide sequence: TGTGCCAGCAGTCCCGGGACACGATATCAGCCCCAGCATTTT.

The gene calls are TRBV4-1 and TRBJ1-2, with 8 bases lining up with TRBD1. In germline, CDR1 is MGHRA, CDR2 YSYEKL. V shed 0 bases and J 2 bases; nucleotides not matched to a gene: 5. This CDR3 spans 16 amino acids. This CDR3 is CASSQDGGTGNYGYTF. The CDR3 DNA sequence: TGCGCCAGCAGCCAAGATGGAGGGACAGGAAACTATGGCTACACCTTC.

This clonotype showed up many times. V usage is TRBV5-6 and J usage is TRBJ2-7; tentative D call: TRBD1 (6 bases). Trimming took 0 bases from V and 2 from J, leaving 6 bases between them. The germline gives CDR1 SGHDT, CDR2 YYEEEE. This CDR3 is built from 13 residues. The CDR3 reads CASSLEGAYEQYV. In nucleotides, the CDR3 is TGTGCCAGCAGCTTGGAGGGGGCCTACGAGCAGTACGTC.

This clonotype was seen more than once but under ten times. The chain recombines TRBV9 with TRBJ2-1, with a tentative D call TRBD2 (6 bases). Germline values: CDR1 SGDLS, CDR2 YYNGEE. The CDR3 loop spans 14 amino acids. V was clipped by 2 bases and J by 2 bases, with 8 bases between them. This CDR3 is CASSVGGTYNEQFF. As DNA, the CDR3 is TGTGCCAGCAGCGTCGGCGGGACCTACAATGAGCAGTTCTTC.

This chain links TRBV5-6 with TRBJ2-1, with TRBD1 identical over 7 bases. The CDR3 spans 15 residues. Germline trimming cut 4 bases from V and 4 bases from J; bases unmatched to any gene: 8. Germline V gives CDR1 SGHDT, CDR2 YYEEEE. The CDR3 here is CASSPIPGQYNEQFF. The DNA of the CDR3 is TGTGCCAGCAGCCCTATTCCGGGACAGTACAATGAGCAGTTCTTC. Full variable domain (missing parts from reference TRBV5-6 and TRBJ2-1): DAGVTQSPTHLIKTRGQQVTLRCSPKSGHDTVSWYQQALGQGPQFIFQYYEEEERQRGNFPDRFSGHQFPNYSSELNVNALLLGDSALYLCASSPIPGQYNEQFFGPGTRLTVL.

This clonotype showed up just a few times. The rearrangement uses TRBV7-2 and TRBJ2-7, with 9 bases aligning to TRBD2. The CDR3 spans 14 residues. The germline V gene encodes CDR1 SGHTA and CDR2 FQGNSA. V trimming: 7 bases; J trimming: 3 bases; junction bases outside the gene matches: 7. The CDR3 region is CASNPTSGFYEQYF. The CDR3 coding sequence is TGTGCCAGCAACCCGACTAGCGGTTTCTACGAGCAGTACTTC.

This clonotype appeared many times. Mismatch with germline at one junction end may stem from a read error. The rearrangement links TRBV12-3 or TRBV12-4 to TRBJ1-1, with TRBD1 identical over 7 bases. The CDR3 consists of 12 residues. CDR3 sequence (DNA): TGCGCCAGCAGCTTAAGACAGGGAGAAGCTTTCTTT. Protein: CASSLRQGEAFF.

This clonotype was observed a few times. The CDR3 bases are TGTGCCAGCAGCTCCCCCCGGGGGGCCCTCCACTTT. This gives the protein CASSSPRGALHF. The chain is built from TRBV7-9 and TRBJ1-6; maybe TRBD1 (5 bases). Germline V lookup: CDR1 SEHNR, CDR2 FQNEAQ (reference sequence). The CDR3 consists of 12 residues. The V and J ends lost 4 bases and 14 bases respectively, with 12 bases between them.

A few counts support this clonotype. This sequence joins TRBV24-1 and TRBJ2-3; D may be TRBD1 (6 bases). The germline V and J ends were trimmed by 4 bases and 7 bases, with 14 bases remaining between them. This CDR3 has 14 residues. Germline CDR1 and CDR2: KGHDR and SFDVKD. As DNA, the CDR3 is TGTGCCACCAGTGACCATAGGGGGTCGAATACGCAGTATTTT. Translation gives CATSDHRGSNTQYF.

Note on this clonotype: A junction end diverges from the germline sequence, so it may reflect a read error. The chain recombines TRBV12-3 or TRBV12-4 with TRBJ1-2; unclear D gene. The CDR3 length is 14 residues. The CDR3 DNA sequence: TGTGCCAGAAGTTTCACCCTCGGGGACTATGGCTACACCTTC. Protein sequence: CARSFTLGDYGYTF.

Only a few counts were recorded for this clonotype. The CDR3 coding sequence is TGTGCCACCAGCAGAGATTTTAAACCAAACACTGAAGCTTTCTTT. It yields the protein CATSRDFKPNTEAFF. The V and J genes are TRBV15 and TRBJ1-1; D gene unclear. CDR3 size: 15 residues. Germline V gives CDR1 LNHNV, CDR2 YYDKDF (reference sequence). Trimming left V 0 bases short and J 2 bases short, with 10 bases between.

This clonotype appeared many times. This chain joins TRBV4-1 and TRBJ2-7, with a weak D call TRBD1 (7 bases). The CDR3 runs to 15 residues. Per germline, CDR1 MGHRA and CDR2 YSYEKL. With 4 bases removed from V and 3 bases from J, the gap between germline ends came to 16 bases. The CDR3 bases are TGCGCCAGCAGCCGGGGAGGACAGGCAAGCTACGAGCAGTACTTC. This translates into CASSRGGQASYEQYF.

The CDR3 reads CASSPRGGINEQYV. The CDR3 DNA sequence: TGTGCCAGCAGCCCCCGGGGGGGTATCAACGAGCAGTACGTC. The gene calls are TRBV7-9 and TRBJ2-7; the match to TRBD2 covers 8 bases. The CDR3 totals 14 residues. CDR1 is SEHNR, CDR2 FQNEAQ, per germline (reference sequence). V shed 5 bases and J 5 bases; nucleotides not matched to a gene: 8.

CDR3 region: CASSLEGEFNQPQHF. CDR3 nucleotide sequence: TGCGCCAGCAGCTTGGAGGGGGAATTCAATCAGCCCCAGCATTTT. J is TRBJ1-5 and V is TRBV5-1; D may be TRBD1 (6 bases). Germline CDR1 is SGHRS and CDR2 is YFSETQ. This CDR3 comprises 15 residues. With 0 bases removed from V and 3 bases from J, the gap between germline ends came to 10 bases.